This record covers a single TCR beta chain. Its antigen remains unknown. TCRdb's table, derived via immunoSEQ multiplex PCR, lists solely in-frame clones and lacks some. Of about 7,800 clones in the sample, around 68% were seen once. Over chemoradiotherapy, repertoires were sampled more than once. The data belong to a study of chemoradiotherapy in HPV16-positive cancers. General study points: HPV-responsive T-cell expansion during chemoradiotherapy was linked to improved recurrence-free survival in HPV16-positive patients. HPV-specific T cells were functionally defined from only a couple of HPV16-positive patients. Non-HPV-specific T cells did not expand in tumors during treatment, whereas candidate HPV-specific clones and E7-related motifs did.

The TCR comes from a human donor with HPV-associated anogenital cancer. This material was collected from a patient who underwent chemoradiotherapy.

As DNA, the CDR3 is TGTGCCAGCAGCTTGGTCCCGGGACTGCCTGGGGGCACTGAAGCTTTCTTT. Amino acids: CASSLVPGLPGGTEAFF. The J gene is TRBJ1-1, the V gene TRBV5-5, with a possible D match to TRBD1 (5 bases). Trimming stripped 0 bases from V and 4 bases from J, with 19 bases between. The germline CDR1 and CDR2 sequences are SGHKS and YYEKEE (reference sequence). The CDR3 runs to 17 residues.